This is a list of T cell receptor beta chains from one sample in a study of regulatory T cells in long-lasting Graves disease. TCRdb fed the multiplex PCR reads into MiXCR, producing one record per CDR3 protein. The data contain 200,000 to 250,000 distinct CDR3 sequences, 20% to 25% of them singletons. The sequencing used peripheral blood mononuclear cells (PBMCs), collected at new diagnosis, from a patient treated with antithyroid drugs. The origin of the receptors is a female donor with Graves disease. Each CDR3 is given with its conserved first and last residue. Each record gives: D gene, CDR3 length, clone size, V gene, J gene, CDR3 protein, CDR3 DNA. The D gene is left open where the match is weak. Size values are once, few and many counts, or a class for expanded clones, and some rows have none.

NA,12,many,TRBV20-1,TRBJ2-7,CSAKIRSYEQYF,TGCAGTGCTAAAATCAGGTCCTACGAGCAGTACTTC
TRBD1,16,many,TRBV7-9,TRBJ1-5,CASSPGTDLSNQPQHF,TGTGCCAGCAGCCCTGGGACAGACCTTAGCAATCAGCCCCAGCATTTT
TRBD1,15,many,TRBV12-3/TRBV12-4,TRBJ2-2,CASSTNQGATGELFF,TGTGCCAGCAGTACTAATCAGGGGGCCACCGGGGAGCTGTTTTTT
NA,10,many,TRBV20-1,TRBJ2-3,CSARVDTQYF,TGCAGTGCTAGAGTTGATACGCAGTATTTT
NA,13,many,TRBV2,TRBJ2-2,CASSEKGPGELFF,TGTGCCAGCAGTGAGAAGGGTCCCGGGGAGCTGTTTTTT
NA,13,many,TRBV6-2/TRBV6-3,TRBJ2-7,CASSEAGKGEQYF,TGTGCCAGCAGTGAAGCAGGGAAAGGGGAGCAGTACTTC
NA,14,many,TRBV7-2,TRBJ1-2,CASSLKGELYGYTF,TGTGCCAGCAGCTTAAAGGGGGAGCTCTATGGCTACACCTTC
NA,14,many,TRBV28,TRBJ2-1,CASRRGQLYNEQFF,TGTGCCAGCAGAAGAGGACAGCTCTACAATGAGCAGTTCTTC
NA,19,NA,TRBV7-2,TRBJ2-7,CASSFYICSARVGFETQYF,NA
TRBD1,14,NA,TRBV2,TRBJ2-3,CASGRDRYTDTQYF,TGTGCCAGCGGCCGGGACAGATACACAGATACGCAGTATTTT
NA,13,many,TRBV3-1,TRBJ2-3,CASSQGSEGTQYF,TGTGCCAGCAGCCAAGGCTCCGAAGGTACGCAGTATTTT
TRBD1,14,many,TRBV12-3/TRBV12-4,TRBJ1-5,CASSVTGAGKPQHF,TGTGCCAGCAGTGTGACAGGGGCAGGAAAGCCCCAGCATTTT
TRBD1,12,many,TRBV7-2,TRBJ2-5,CASGTGWETQYF,TGTGCCAGCGGGACAGGGTGGGAGACCCAGTACTTC
NA,15,NA,TRBV11-2,TRBJ2-3,CASSLGSSSTDTQYF,TGTGCCAGCAGCTTGGGGAGTTCTAGCACAGATACGCAGTATTTT
NA,14,NA,TRBV6-2/TRBV6-3,TRBJ2-7,CASRRAKGSYEQYF,TGTGCCAGCCGTCGGGCCAAGGGGTCCTACGAGCAGTACTTC
NA,14,many,TRBV6-1,TRBJ1-1,CASIPDTTNTEAFF,TGTGCCAGCATCCCGGACACCACAAACACTGAAGCTTTCTTT
NA,10,NA,TRBV20-1,TRBJ2-7,CSVGRGEQYF,TGCAGTGTTGGGCGGGGCGAGCAGTACTTC
TRBD2,13,many,TRBV3-1,TRBJ2-7,CASSQATGGEQYF,TGTGCCAGCAGCCAAGCAACGGGGGGCGAGCAGTACTTC
TRBD2,15,many,TRBV12-3/TRBV12-4,TRBJ2-2,CASSFRAGGTGELFF,TGTGCCAGCAGTTTTAGGGCGGGAGGAACCGGGGAGCTGTTTTTT
NA,11,few,TRBV9,TRBJ2-3,CASSRDGAQYF,TGTGCCAGCAGCCGGGACGGGGCGCAGTATTTT
TRBD2,15,many,TRBV11-2,TRBJ2-1,CASSFGTSESNEQFF,TGTGCCAGCAGCTTCGGGACTAGCGAAAGCAATGAGCAGTTCTTC
TRBD1,13,NA,TRBV5-6,TRBJ1-5,CASNTGGARPQHF,TGTGCCAGCAACACAGGGGGCGCGCGGCCCCAGCATTTT
TRBD1,15,NA,TRBV5-5,TRBJ2-7,CASSPDGQGAYEQYF,TGTGCCAGCAGCCCGGACGGGCAGGGGGCTTACGAGCAGTACTTC
NA,14,NA,TRBV11-3,TRBJ2-7,CASSNSGSPWEQYF,TGTGCCAGCAGCAATTCCGGTTCCCCCTGGGAGCAGTACTTC
NA,16,many,TRBV6-1,TRBJ2-2,CASSEAKDPNTGELFF,TGTGCCAGCAGTGAAGCCAAGGACCCGAACACCGGGGAGCTGTTTTTT
TRBD1,13,many,TRBV20-1,TRBJ1-1,CSSWDRENTEAFF,TGCAGTTCATGGGACAGAGAGAACACTGAAGCTTTCTTT
TRBD1,14,many,TRBV6-5,TRBJ1-2,CASSYRTGNYGYTF,TGTGCCAGCAGTTACCGGACAGGGAACTATGGCTACACCTTC
TRBD2,16,many,TRBV28,TRBJ2-7,CASSRSIAGGSYEQYF,TGTGCCAGCAGTCGATCAATAGCGGGGGGCTCCTACGAGCAGTACTTC